This T cell receptor (beta chain) was captured by sequencing in a study of blood T cells in healthy people across ages. In regard to this clonotype: Its antigen is not known.

Together with a sample-barcoded 5' primer, a J-beta primer mix was included in a second PCR lasting roughly 6 to 12 cycles. One entry per CDR3 protein results from TCRdb running MiXCR on the 5' RACE reads. The sample includes roughly 1,100,000 distinct CDR3 sequences, under 30% seen only once; the top ten take about 0.69%. The V gene lost 7 bases and the J gene lost 1 base, with 17 bases spanning the gap. Germline CDR1 DFQATT, CDR2 SNEGSKA (reference sequence). This CDR3 has 15 residues. Study-wide findings and caveats: Higher diversity and more naive CD4+ cells were features of long-lived donors, compared to aged donors.

These records were also assigned to another study, of T cells of mothers and their children. That work adds: Per child, roughly 3.1 million TCR beta CDR3 reads were obtained, against over 10 million per mother. Nobody spotted any persistent microchimeric T cell clones.

V and J are TRBV20-1 and TRBJ2-4; perhaps TRBD1 as D (6 bases). Sequenced: blood. The receptor's source is a girl aged 2-10 years in good health. The CDR3 DNA reads as TGCAGTGGGAACAGGGTTTTCGGGGCCAAAAACATTCAGTACTTC. This sequence encodes CSGNRVFGAKNIQYF.